This section outlines one TCR beta chain sequence together with its context. The antigen it binds to is not known. It has no much larger one-base neighbor in the sample; base qualities were not kept. The germline V gene specifies MNHEY as CDR1 and SVGEGT as CDR2. Inclusive of the bounding cysteine and phenylalanine, the CDR3 is 13 residues long. Here the CDR3 DNA is all that survives: 39 bases in frame from base 1. V lost 6 bases and J lost 6 bases; the stretch between them is 13 bases long. TCRbeta CDR3 regions were amplified from genomic DNA by means of the immunoSEQ Assay, a bias-controlled multiplex PCR. The source study handled its data this way. The number of nucleated cells in each sample was estimated from the amplification of reference gene primers within the assay. Sequence reads were collapsed and filtered to measure the absolute abundance of every unique TCRbeta CDR3 rearrangement. For each sample, productive Simpson clonality was calculated by taking the square root of Simpson's diversity index across productive rearrangements. Drawn from immuneACCESS, this table holds only the in-frame rearrangements with V and J called that TCRdb kept. Clones are partly lost; checked studies trace under half to an unresolved V gene and leave the rest unexplained. D and trimming come from the DNA, and the V and J calls and clone size come from that table. The sample has roughly 290,000 clones on record, about 80% of them singletons. 15% to 19% of the sample comes from the top ten.

The data derive from a study of blood T cell repertoires in COVID-19 (dated by TCRdb to about 2020). Broadly, across the study: Samples from collaborators originated in the United States, Italy and Spain and spanned both the acute and convalescent phases of COVID-19. The prospective study material was composed of cDNA or gDNA derived from T cells, B-cell-depleted T cells, or PBMCs. Deeply sampled blood TCRbeta repertoires from subjects exposed to, actively infected with, or recovered from COVID-19 were included in the dataset. The repertoires were made available in a free public database intended to serve as a resource for research on the immune response to SARS-CoV-2. Samples came from the ongoing ImmuneRACE study (first 160 participants) plus 1,254 subjects from 6 global collaborators. A de-identified subject ID, COVID-19 status, age in years and sex were almost always included in the sample metadata. Where available, HLA class I and class II types were taken from metadata supplied by the sample provider and were not determined by assay-based typing.

General conclusions and limits of the study: The amount of clinical and demographic metadata varied by source and participant and was provided uncurated.

At one collaborating source in Seattle, patients were enrolled during active infection and were followed longitudinally through the course of disease. The collaborating institutions used their own protocols to collect whole blood in K2EDTA tubes. For TCRbeta analysis, collaborators shipped samples as frozen whole blood, isolated PBMCs, or DNA extracted from either of those sample types. The V and J genes are TRBV6-2 or TRBV6-3 and TRBJ2-3, with no D gene named confidently. The clonotype originates from a person between 65 and 80 years old with COVID-19, enrolled during active disease. The sample was peripheral blood. The DNA is as follows: TGTGCCAGCAGCCGAGGAGAACTGGATACGCAGTATTTT. Translated, this is CASSRGELDTQYF.